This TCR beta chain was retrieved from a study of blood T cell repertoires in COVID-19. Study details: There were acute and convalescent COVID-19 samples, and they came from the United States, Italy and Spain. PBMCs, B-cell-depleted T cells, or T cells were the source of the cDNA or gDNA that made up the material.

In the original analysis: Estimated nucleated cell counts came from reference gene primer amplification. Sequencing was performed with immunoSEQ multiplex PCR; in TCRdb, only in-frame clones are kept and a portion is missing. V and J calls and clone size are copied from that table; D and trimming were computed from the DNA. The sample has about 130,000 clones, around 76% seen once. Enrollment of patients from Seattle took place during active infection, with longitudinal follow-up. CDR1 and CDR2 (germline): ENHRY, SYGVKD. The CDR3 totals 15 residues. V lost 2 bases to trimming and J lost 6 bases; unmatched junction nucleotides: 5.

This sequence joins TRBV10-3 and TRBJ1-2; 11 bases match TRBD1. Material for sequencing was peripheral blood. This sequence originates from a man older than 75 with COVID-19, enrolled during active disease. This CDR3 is CAISERTGGRDGYTF. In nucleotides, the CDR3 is TGTGCCATCAGTGAGCGGACAGGGGGCCGAGATGGCTACACCTTC.